This T cell receptor (beta chain) came from a study of blood T cell repertoires in COVID-19. Study at large: Sites across the United States, Italy and Spain contributed samples from acute and convalescent COVID-19. In each case, the material was cDNA or gDNA derived from T cells, B-cell-depleted T cells, or PBMCs.

Per the authors' pipeline: Nucleated cell counts were estimated from reference gene primer amplification. Some clones are missing from TCRdb's copy, which holds only in-frame ones; the method was immunoSEQ multiplex PCR. V and J calls plus clone size are reproduced from that table; the DNA served to infer D and trimming. In the table there are more than 110,000 clones, around 89% of which are singletons. This CDR3 has 16 residues. V shed 5 bases, J shed 4 bases, and the junction held 6 bases outside the gene matches. Germline V CDR1 and CDR2: MDHEN, SYDVKM. This sequence was found in a man aged 55 to 69 with active or convalescent COVID-19. This chain links TRBV28 with TRBJ2-5; 14 bases are shared with TRBD2. Sequenced input: peripheral blood. As DNA, the CDR3 is TGTGCCAGCAGTCCGACTAGCGGGAGGGCCGTAGAGACCCAGTACTTC. It encodes CASSPTSGRAVETQYF.